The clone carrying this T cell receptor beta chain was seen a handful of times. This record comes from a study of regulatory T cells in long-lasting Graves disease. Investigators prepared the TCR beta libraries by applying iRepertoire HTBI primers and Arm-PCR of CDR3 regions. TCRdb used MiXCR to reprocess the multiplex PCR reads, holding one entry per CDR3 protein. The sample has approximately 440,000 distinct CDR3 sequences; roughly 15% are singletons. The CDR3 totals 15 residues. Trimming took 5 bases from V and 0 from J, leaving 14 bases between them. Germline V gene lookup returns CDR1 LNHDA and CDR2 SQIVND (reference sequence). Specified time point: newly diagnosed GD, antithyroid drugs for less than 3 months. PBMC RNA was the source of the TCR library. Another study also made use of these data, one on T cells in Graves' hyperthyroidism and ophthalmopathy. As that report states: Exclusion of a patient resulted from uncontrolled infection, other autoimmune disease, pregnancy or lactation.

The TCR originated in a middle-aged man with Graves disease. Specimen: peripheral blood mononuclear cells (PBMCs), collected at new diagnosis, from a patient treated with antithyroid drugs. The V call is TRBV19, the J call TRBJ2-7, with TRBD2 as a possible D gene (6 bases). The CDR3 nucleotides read TGTGCCAGTAGTTCGAGCGGGCCTAGCTCCTACGAGCAGTACTTC. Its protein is CASSSSGPSSYEQYF.